This T cell receptor (beta chain) was observed in a study of CD8 T cells in Susac syndrome. Study overall: Within the group of sequenced Susac syndrome patients, five or six had active disease and roughly eight were in remission.

Random hexamers were used to reverse transcribe an amount of roughly 0.45 to 1 ug RNA. TCRdb independently ran MiXCR on the immunoSEQ multiplex PCR reads; one entry per CDR3 protein. The data contain approximately 150,000 distinct CDR3 sequences, roughly 95% of them seen just once; the ten biggest clones take up 0.075% to 0.09%. The material sequenced was CD4+ T cells from PBMCs. This sequence was found in a human donor with Susac syndrome.

CDR3 in DNA: TGCAGCGTTGCAGGGTATCACGAGCAGTACTTC. This encodes CSVAGYHEQYF. The chain combines TRBV29-1 with TRBJ2-7; maybe TRBD1 (5 bases). The CDR3 covers 11 residues. Germline V gives CDR1 SQVTM, CDR2 ANQGSEA. V was shortened by 4 bases and J by 5 bases, with 9 bases between the two germline ends.